This TCR beta chain was captured by sequencing in a study of shared clonotypes between healthy human individuals. Regarding the study as a whole: With few donors, the genetic and exposure-history diversity represented was limited. The four-donor shared clonotypes exceeded non-shared clonotypes in generation probability, with non-shared ones scoring lower.

Details on this clone: No antigen is known for it.

The deep-level immunoSEQ assay was used. Libraries were prepared by immunoSEQ multiplex PCR; TCRdb keeps only in-frame clonotypes and omits some of them. Of some 2,000,000 clones listed, 85% to 95% are singletons. Trimming left V 0 bases short and J 0 bases short, with 3 bases between. CDR1 and CDR2 from the germline V gene are KGHSH and LQKENI. The CDR3 contains 15 residues. The chain carries TRBV18 and TRBJ2-6; D is uncertain. The receptor was derived from a man younger than 35 in good health. The sample consisted of naive CD4+ T cells sorted from blood. Subset meaning: CD45RA+ positively selected. CDR3 residues: CASSPPTSGANVLTF. The CDR3, as DNA: TGTGCCAGCTCACCACCAACCTCTGGGGCCAACGTCCTGACTTTC.